A single sample gave rise to the 26 T cell receptor beta chains below, sequenced in a study of T cell responses to AZD1222 COVID-19 vaccine. Data came from immunoSEQ multiplex PCR; TCRdb stores just in-frame clones and leaves some out. The top ten clones hold approximately 10% of a sample with about 180,000 clones, 70% to 90% of them seen once. The input for sequencing was peripheral blood, taken 28 days after the second AZD1222 dose. The receptors derive from an adult who received the AZD1222 COVID-19 vaccine.

V gene TRBV6-5 combines with J gene TRBJ1-2; D gene uncertain. Trimming shortened V by 7 bases and J by 0 bases, and 12 bases separated the two germline ends. Germline assignment: CDR1 MNHEY and CDR2 SVGAGI. This CDR3 has 14 amino acids. CDR3 sequence (DNA): TGTGCCAGCACCCGGGCTTCAGCTAACTATGGCTACACCTTC. Its protein is CASTRASANYGYTF.

This chain links TRBV4-1 with TRBJ2-1, with 7 bases identical to TRBD2. Germline CDR1 reads MGHRA; CDR2 reads YSYEKL. The CDR3 has 16 amino acids. V dropped 2 bases and J dropped 3; count of bases not matched to a gene: 7. CDR3 residues: CASSQQWGGSYNEQFF. As DNA, the CDR3 is TGCGCCAGCAGCCAACAGTGGGGGGGGAGCTACAATGAGCAGTTCTTC.

This chain connects TRBV27 to TRBJ2-7, with no clear D. V gave up 2 bases and J gave up 4 bases, with 15 bases separating them. Germline CDR1 and CDR2: MNHEY and SMNVEV (reference sequence). CDR3 length equals 15 residues. The CDR3 region is CASSLGGPWQYEQYF. The CDR3, as DNA: TGTGCCAGCAGTTTAGGTGGCCCATGGCAATACGAGCAGTACTTC.

The chain employs TRBV9 and TRBJ2-1, with TRBD2 matching over 10 bases. Germline V gene lookup returns CDR1 SGDLS and CDR2 YYNGEE. CDR3 length equals 13 residues. V lost 0 bases to trimming and J lost 9 bases; unmatched junction nucleotides: 0. The CDR3 bases are TGTGCCAGCAGCGTAGGGACTAGCGGTGAGCAGTTCTTC. It codes for CASSVGTSGEQFF.

This chain connects TRBV12-3 or TRBV12-4 to TRBJ1-1; TRBD1 is a possible D gene (5 bases). The V and J ends lost 4 bases and 4 bases respectively, with 10 bases between them. CDR3 length: 13 amino acids. CDR3 sequence (DNA): TGTGCCAGCAGTTATAAGGGGAGCACTGAAGCTTTCTTT. Translating gives CASSYKGSTEAFF.

This chain joins TRBV5-1 and TRBJ2-2, with 8 bases lining up with TRBD1. The CDR3 runs 15 residues. Germline V gene data show CDR1 as SGHRS and CDR2 as YFSETQ. The junction had 7 bases not matched to a gene; V was cut back by 3 bases and J by 6 bases. The CDR3 DNA is TGCGCCAGCAGCTCTGGGACAGGCCTGGCCGGGGAGCTGTTTTTT. As protein: CASSSGTGLAGELFF.

The V and J genes are TRBV19 and TRBJ2-6; D is unresolved. The CDR3 extends over 13 amino acids. The ends were cut back, 3 bases at V and 4 bases at J, with 4 bases in the middle. Germline V gene lookup returns CDR1 LNHDA and CDR2 SQIVND (reference sequence). As DNA, the CDR3 is TGTGCCAGTAGTATCACCGGGGCCAACGTCCTGACTTTC. This codes for CASSITGANVLTF.

This sequence joins TRBV15 and TRBJ2-3, with unresolved D. CDR3 size: 13 residues. V lost 0 bases and J 4 bases, leaving 5 bases between the germline ends. Germline-derived CDR1 and CDR2 are LNHNV and YYDKDF (reference sequence). DNA for the CDR3: TGTGCCACCAGCAGAGATTATCCAGATACGCAGTATTTT. It specifies CATSRDYPDTQYF.

The chain employs TRBV6-5 and TRBJ1-5; 10 nucleotides align to TRBD1. The junction had 6 bases not matched to a gene; V was cut back by 8 bases and J by 5 bases. CDR1 MNHEY and CDR2 SVGAGI come from the germline V gene. CDR3 size: 14 residues. DNA of the CDR3: TGTGCCAGCCTCAGACAGGGGGCGGATCAGCCCCAGCATTTT. It yields the protein CASLRQGADQPQHF.

This clone was found once. The rearrangement joins TRBV15 to TRBJ1-4, with no clear D. V dropped 0 bases and J dropped 5 bases, with 7 bases sitting between them. In germline, CDR1 is LNHNV, CDR2 YYDKDF (reference sequence). The CDR3 has 14 amino acids. The CDR3 sequence: CATSRDRLNEKLFF. CDR3 sequence (DNA): TGTGCCACCAGCAGAGATCGCTTAAATGAAAAACTGTTTTTT. The variable domain in full, with the rest retrieved from reference TRBV15 and TRBJ1-4, is DAMVIQNPRYQVTQFGKPVTLSCSQTLNHNVMYWYQQKSSQAPKLLFHYYDKDFNNEADTPDNFQSRRPNTSFCFLDIRSPGLGDTAMYLCATSRDRLNEKLFFGSGTQLSVL.

The chain joins TRBV29-1 to TRBJ1-1, with TRBD1 as a possible D gene (6 bases). The CDR3 loop spans 13 amino acids. CDR1 and CDR2 from the germline V gene are SQVTM and ANQGSEA. V was shortened by 7 bases and J by 0 bases, with 12 bases between the two germline ends. CDR3: CSDVDSMNTEAFF. As DNA, the CDR3 is TGCAGCGACGTGGACAGCATGAACACTGAAGCTTTCTTT.

The chain carries TRBV13 and TRBJ2-5; D tentatively reads TRBD1 or TRBD2 (5 bases each). Near its end, the DNA agrees better with TRBJ2-7, so the J call may be wrong. Germline V gene lookup returns CDR1 PRHDT and CDR2 FYEKMQ (reference sequence). This CDR3 region has 18 residues. CDR3 residues: CASSLGPGREIILDEQYF. CDR3 sequence (DNA): TGTGCCAGCAGCTTAGGCCCGGGCAGGGAGATAATATTGGACGAGCAGTACTTC.

This clone was picked up one time. This chain joins TRBV11-2 and TRBJ2-6; TRBD2 might be the D (5 bases). Germline V gene data show CDR1 as SGHAT and CDR2 as FQNNGV. V lost 5 bases and J 0 bases, leaving 14 bases between the germline ends. CDR3 length: 17 amino acids. The CDR3 here is CASSPSRVSSGANVLTF. As DNA, the CDR3 is TGTGCCAGCAGCCCTTCGAGGGTCAGCTCTGGGGCCAACGTCCTGACTTTC.

The rearrangement uses TRBV29-1 and TRBJ2-3, with TRBD2 as a possible D gene (6 bases). Deletions cut 2 bases from V and 4 bases from J, with 10 bases between. Germline loops: CDR1 SQVTM, CDR2 ANQGSEA. The CDR3 length is 13 residues. DNA of the CDR3: TGCAGCGTTGAAATCTCTAGCGCAGATACGCAGTATTTT. This encodes CSVEISSADTQYF.

The chain joins TRBV5-4 to TRBJ2-1; a weak D match, TRBD1 (5 bases). The CDR3 is 15 amino acids. Trimming pared 4 bases from V and 6 bases from J, leaving 17 bases between. The germline V gene encodes CDR1 SGHNT and CDR2 YYREEE (reference sequence). This CDR3 is CASSQGHPQANEQFF. The CDR3 DNA is TGTGCCAGCAGCCAAGGACATCCCCAGGCCAATGAGCAGTTCTTC.

The genes are TRBV4-2 and TRBJ1-1, with D possibly TRBD1 on 5 matching bases. V lost 3 bases, J lost 3 bases, and 11 bases lay in between. The CDR3 length is 14 residues. Germline V CDR1 and CDR2: LGHNA, YNFKEQ. In DNA form, the CDR3 reads TGTGCCAGCAGCCAGGTTGCCAGGGACACTGAAGCTTTCTTT. Protein product: CASSQVARDTEAFF.

The chain couples TRBV7-2 to TRBJ1-1; D perhaps matches TRBD1 (5 bases). V lost 2 bases, J lost 2 bases, and 9 bases lay in between. The V gene's germline CDR1 is SGHTA and CDR2 FQGNSA. There are 14 residues in the CDR3. The DNA of the CDR3 is TGTGCCAGCAGCTTAACTAGGGGAAACACTGAAGCTTTCTTT. Protein product: CASSLTRGNTEAFF.

The rearrangement joins TRBV28 to TRBJ1-5; D remains ambiguous. Germline-derived CDR1 and CDR2 are MDHEN and SYDVKM. The CDR3 has 13 residues. V lost 2 bases, J lost 5 bases, and 7 bases lay in between. The CDR3 spells CASSLDPYQPQHF. CDR3 in DNA: TGTGCCAGCAGTTTAGACCCCTATCAGCCCCAGCATTTT.

This CDR3 is CASSQDQDPRETQYF. The CDR3, as DNA: TGTGCCAGCAGCCAAGATCAAGATCCGCGAGAGACCCAGTACTTC. This chain connects TRBV4-2 to TRBJ2-5; D unclear. Germline values: CDR1 LGHNA, CDR2 YNFKEQ. The CDR3 is made up of 15 amino acids. The germline V and J ends were trimmed by 0 bases and 4 bases, with 12 bases remaining between them.

On this clone: In the same sample, other DNA sequences code for this CDR3. This sequence joins TRBV2 and TRBJ1-3; no firm D call. Trimming took 4 bases from V and 0 from J, leaving 4 bases between them. The germline gives CDR1 SNHLY, CDR2 FYNNEI. The CDR3 consists of 13 residues. The CDR3 is CASSAISGNTIYF. DNA for the CDR3: TGTGCCAGCAGTGCCATCTCTGGAAACACCATATATTTT.

The V and J genes are TRBV2 and TRBJ2-1; D is possibly TRBD1 (6 bases). The CDR3 is made up of 13 amino acids. With 10 bases removed from V and 3 bases from J, the gap between germline ends came to 13 bases. CDR1 and CDR2 (germline): SNHLY, FYNNEI. The CDR3 spells CAIRQVGYNEQFF. CDR3 DNA sequence: TGTGCCATCCGACAGGTGGGCTACAATGAGCAGTTCTTC.

Only a few counts were recorded for this clone. The chain combines TRBV10-2 with TRBJ1-2; maybe TRBD1 (5 bases). Germline V gene sequence: CDR1 WSHSY, CDR2 SAAADI. The V and J ends lost 6 bases and 6 bases respectively, with 8 bases between them. CDR3 size: 11 residues. The CDR3 DNA sequence: TGCGCCAGCAGGGGGCGGCATGGCTACACCTTC. This translates into CASRGRHGYTF.

This chain uses TRBV12-3 or TRBV12-4 with TRBJ2-3; 7 positions agree with TRBD2. V trimming: 5 bases; J trimming: 8 bases; junction bases outside the gene matches: 7. The CDR3 runs to 13 residues. The CDR3 DNA reads as TGTGCCAGCAGTCTAACTGGGGGGGGTACGCAGTATTTT. Encoded protein: CASSLTGGGTQYF.

V gene TRBV6-5 combines with J gene TRBJ1-4; D is possibly TRBD1 (5 bases). Trimming left V 8 bases short and J 6 bases short, with 13 bases between. This CDR3 has 13 residues. Germline assignment: CDR1 MNHEY and CDR2 SVGAGI. The DNA of the CDR3 is TGTGCCAGCCTGGGGGATTGGGATGAAAAACTGTTTTTT. Translating it yields CASLGDWDEKLFF.

The chain uses TRBV5-4 and TRBJ2-5; D may be TRBD2 (5 bases). The germline V and J ends were trimmed by 0 bases and 4 bases, with 13 bases remaining between them. Germline V gives CDR1 SGHNT, CDR2 YYREEE (reference sequence). This CDR3 region has 15 residues. The CDR3: CASSLEGIRGETQYF. In nucleotides, the CDR3 is TGTGCCAGCAGCTTGGAAGGGATACGGGGAGAGACCCAGTACTTC.

The chain links TRBV30 to TRBJ2-7; tentative D call: TRBD2 (6 bases). The V end lost 0 bases, the J end lost 9 bases, and 15 bases lay between the germline ends. The length of the CDR3 is 13 residues. Germline lookup yields CDR1 GTSNPN and CDR2 SVGIG (reference sequence). In nucleotides, the CDR3 is TGTGCCTGGAGTGTCACCCGCGGGGCTGTGCAGTACTTC. Encoded protein: CAWSVTRGAVQYF.